Detailed here is one T cell receptor beta chain. The antigen is undetermined. Clones were sequenced by immunoSEQ multiplex PCR, and TCRdb holds only the in-frame ones, with some missing. The profile covers roughly 120,000 clones, with more than 85% appearing a single time and 2.9% taken by the ten largest. This record comes from a study of T cell responses to AZD1222 COVID-19 vaccine. Study observations and caveats: In a largely white British group with more females than males, clonal diversity was possibly underestimated.

V was trimmed by 3 bases and J by 6 bases, leaving 13 bases between them. Looked up from germline, CDR1 is SGHDT and CDR2 is YYEEEE. The CDR3 covers 14 residues. This TCR derives from an adult in good health. The J gene is TRBJ2-1, the V gene TRBV5-6; tentative D call: TRBD1 (5 bases). The sequencing here drew on peripheral blood, taken on day 0 of AZD1222 vaccination. The CDR3 reads CASSSVDSANEQFF. CDR3 sequence (DNA): TGTGCCAGCAGCTCCGTAGACAGCGCCAATGAGCAGTTCTTC.